Below, 5 T cell receptor beta chains from the same sample are listed, as sequenced in a study of Ad26.COV2.S vaccination and SARS-CoV-2 variants. The assay was immunoSEQ multiplex PCR, and TCRdb's table has in-frame clones only and misses some. The data contain some 450,000 clones, less than 95% of them seen just once; the ten biggest clones take up about 4.4%. The treatment: roughly 20 received Ad26.COV2.S at low or high dose, single or two shots; about 5 received placebo; per-sample allocation not given. Each sample was drawn 63 days after the first injection (of vaccine or placebo). Source: peripheral blood, taken in a trial of Ad26.COV2.S vaccine versus placebo. The receptors here all came from a person aged 18 to 65 who received the Ad26.COV2.S COVID-19 vaccine or a placebo.

The chain has TRBV5-6 and TRBJ2-6; D might be TRBD1 (6 bases). The CDR3 sequence is 15 residues long. CDR1 and CDR2 (germline): SGHDT, YYEEEE. V was shortened by 4 bases and J by 2 bases, with 10 bases between the two germline ends. As DNA, the CDR3 is TGTGCCAGCAGCCGCGCAGGGGCTGGGGCCAACGTCCTGACTTTC. Protein: CASSRAGAGANVLTF.

Written as DNA, the CDR3 is TGTGCCAGCAGCCCGAACCAATACGAGCAGTACTTC. Protein: CASSPNQYEQYF. The chain has TRBV7-9 and TRBJ2-7, with no clear D. V was cut by 5 bases and J by 4 bases, with 9 bases left in between. Germline CDR1 SEHNR, CDR2 FQNEAQ (reference sequence). The CDR3 runs to 12 residues.

The gene calls are TRBV27 and TRBJ2-3, with 9 bases lining up with TRBD1. The CDR3 length is 15 residues. The V gene end was trimmed by 5 bases and the J gene end by 3 bases; junction bases not matched to a gene: 6. The germline V gene has CDR1 MNHEY and CDR2 SMNVEV (reference sequence). As DNA, the CDR3 is TGTGCCAGCAGTAGAGGGACAGGGATGACAGATACGCAGTATTTT. Protein product: CASSRGTGMTDTQYF.

This clone was recorded only once. This chain uses TRBV4-3 with TRBJ1-1, with D unresolved. Deletions cut 1 base from V and 0 bases from J, with 9 bases between. The CDR3 is 15 amino acids. Germline V gene data show CDR1 as LGHNA and CDR2 as YSLEER. CDR3 amino acids: CASSQGRGVNTEAFF. CDR3 DNA sequence: TGCGCCAGCAGCCAAGGGCGTGGGGTGAACACTGAAGCTTTCTTT.

The V call is TRBV6-6, the J call TRBJ1-1; 9 nucleotides agree with TRBD1. V lost 6 bases to trimming and J lost 4 bases; unmatched junction nucleotides: 6. The CDR3 spans 14 residues. Germline V gene lookup returns CDR1 MNHNY and CDR2 SVGAGI (reference sequence). CDR3 in DNA: TGTGCCAGCAGACAGGGGGCATCAAGCACTGAAGCTTTCTTT. This encodes CASRQGASSTEAFF.